Below are 30 T cell receptor beta chains sequenced from a single sample in a study of T-cell memory formation after mild COVID-19. MiXCR was run by TCRdb on the 5' RACE reads, yielding one entry per CDR3 protein. The sample consists of some 120,000 distinct CDR3 sequences, around 15% of them appearing once. Sequencing was done on a sample of PBMCs or a T cell subset sorted from them (not recorded which). The receptors originated from a man younger than 30 who had mild COVID-19 (a few samples of this study predate the infection). Cell type and time point are not known.

This clonotype came up many times. The chain recombines TRBV20-1 with TRBJ1-1; TRBD1 might be the D (5 bases). This CDR3 spans 14 amino acids. V lost 2 bases and J lost 4, with 14 bases in between. The germline V gene has CDR1 DFQATT and CDR2 SNEGSKA (reference sequence). The CDR3 sequence is CSARFGSGPTEAFF. The CDR3 DNA sequence: TGCAGTGCTAGATTCGGGTCAGGGCCCACTGAAGCTTTCTTT.

This clonotype occurred a few times. This chain joins TRBV14 and TRBJ1-2; D not resolved. V was trimmed by 2 bases and J by 4 bases, leaving 11 bases between them. The CDR3 sequence is 14 residues long. Germline V gene lookup returns CDR1 SGHDN and CDR2 FVKESK. The CDR3 loop is CASSQRGGLYGYTF. As DNA, the CDR3 is TGTGCCAGCAGCCAACGGGGAGGGCTCTATGGCTACACCTTC.

This clonotype was counted between two and nine times. The chain uses TRBV6-5 and TRBJ2-3, with 9 bases aligning to TRBD1. The V and J ends lost 5 bases and 6 bases, in that order; junction bases with no gene match: 12. This CDR3 comprises 16 residues. The V gene's germline CDR1 is MNHEY and CDR2 SVGAGI. The CDR3 DNA follows: TGTGCCAGCAGTCCCCCCACGGGACAGGGTACGGATACGCAGTATTTT. Its protein is CASSPPTGQGTDTQYF.

This rearrangement joins TRBV12-3 or TRBV12-4 to TRBJ1-5; 7 bases line up with TRBD1. The CDR3 spans 13 residues. The trim removed 9 bases at V and 5 bases at J, leaving 7 bases unmatched. CDR3 residues: CASRGTAHQPQHF. The CDR3 region has the DNA TGTGCCAGTCGGGGGACAGCCCATCAGCCCCAGCATTTT.

This chain connects TRBV7-3 to TRBJ2-1; 10 bases are shared with TRBD1. CDR3 length equals 15 residues. The germline CDR1 and CDR2 sequences are SGHTA and FQGTGA. V was clipped by 0 bases and J by 8 bases; unmatched bases: 4. CDR3 in DNA: TGTGCCAGCAGCTTAACCGGGACAGGGGCGGATGAGCAGTTCTTC. Residues: CASSLTGTGADEQFF.

This clonotype was counted a few times. The chain employs TRBV9 and TRBJ1-6; D ambiguous. Germline lookup yields CDR1 SGDLS and CDR2 YYNGEE. V shed 0 bases and J shed 5 bases, with 18 bases lying between them. The length of the CDR3 is 18 residues. CDR3 loop: CASSVGPGAGFHNSPLHF. Here the CDR3 DNA reads TGTGCCAGCAGCGTAGGCCCGGGCGCGGGTTTCCATAATTCACCCCTCCACTTT.

This clonotype has only a few counts. One end of the junction fails to match germline, which may point to a read error. The chain is built from TRBV20-1 and TRBJ1-5; possible D gene TRBD1, 6 bases. The germline V gene encodes CDR1 DFQATT and CDR2 SNEGSKA (reference sequence). This CDR3 is built from 16 residues. For the CDR3, the DNA is TGCAGTGCCAGAGGGGGGGCCGGATTGGGCAATCAGCCCCAGCATTTT. Translation gives CSARGGAGLGNQPQHF.

This clonotype was observed a handful of times. The chain carries TRBV7-2 and TRBJ2-3; TRBD2 might be the D (5 bases). The CDR3 is made up of 13 amino acids. CDR1 SGHTA and CDR2 FQGNSA come from the germline V gene. The V end lost 8 bases, the J end lost 2 bases, and 11 bases lay between the germline ends. CDR3 protein: CASGRLFTDTQYF. In DNA form, the CDR3 reads TGTGCCAGCGGAAGACTATTCACAGATACGCAGTATTTT.

Only a few counts were recorded for this clonotype. The V and J genes are TRBV15 and TRBJ2-3, with 12 positions matching TRBD2. CDR1 is LNHNV, CDR2 YYDKDF, per germline (reference sequence). CDR3 size: 16 residues. Unmatched junction bases numbered 3, after V lost 3 bases and J lost 2 bases. The CDR3 DNA reads as TGTGCCACCAGCAGCGGACTAGCGGGGTACACAGATACGCAGTATTTT. This sequence encodes CATSSGLAGYTDTQYF.

This clonotype was found a few times. J is TRBJ1-1 and V is TRBV7-2, with 7 bases that match TRBD1. The germline V gene encodes CDR1 SGHTA and CDR2 FQGNSA. V shed 6 bases and J 6 bases; nucleotides not matched to a gene: 1. The CDR3 loop spans 11 amino acids. CDR3 sequence (DNA): TGTGCCAGCAGAGGGGGCTCTGAAGCTTTCTTT. Translation: CASRGGSEAFF.

There are a few counts of this clonotype. The chain recombines TRBV12-3 or TRBV12-4 with TRBJ2-5, with D tentatively TRBD1 or TRBD2 (5 bases each). The V end lost 4 bases, the J end lost 4 bases, and 22 bases lay between the germline ends. The CDR3 consists of 17 residues. CDR3 sequence reads: CASSSTGASNGRETQYF. CDR3 DNA: TGTGCCAGCAGTTCGACCGGGGCTAGCAATGGGAGAGAGACCCAGTACTTC.

The J gene is TRBJ2-3, the V gene TRBV20-1, with D possibly TRBD1 on 5 matching bases. The CDR3 totals 11 residues. The V and J ends lost 4 bases and 4 bases respectively, with 6 bases between them. The germline V gene encodes CDR1 DFQATT and CDR2 SNEGSKA (reference sequence). The CDR3 nucleotides read TGCAGTGCTAAGACAGCAGATACGCAGTATTTT. This codes for CSAKTADTQYF.

This clonotype qualifies as medium-sized (0.01 to 0.1%). The chain carries TRBV7-2 and TRBJ2-2; 7 nucleotides agree with TRBD1. CDR3 length: 15 amino acids. Unmatched junction bases numbered 8, after V lost 6 bases and J lost 4 bases. Germline V CDR1 and CDR2: SGHTA, FQGNSA. The chain's CDR3 is CASREQGTGTGELFF. CDR3 coding DNA: TGTGCCAGCAGGGAACAGGGGACGGGCACCGGGGAGCTGTTTTTT. Filled out from reference TRBV7-2 and TRBJ2-2, the complete variable domain reads GAGVSQSPSNKVTEKGKDVELRCDPISGHTALYWYRQSLGQGLEFLIYFQGNSAPDKSGLPSDRFSAERTGGSVSTLTIQRTQQEDSAVYLCASREQGTGTGELFFGEGSRLTVL.

The rearrangement joins TRBV7-2 to TRBJ1-1; D gene unclear. V dropped 0 bases and J dropped 8 bases, with 10 bases sitting between them. Germline-derived CDR1 and CDR2 are SGHTA and FQGNSA. This CDR3 contains 13 residues. CDR3 loop: CASSLASGREAFF. The DNA for the CDR3 is TGTGCCAGCAGCTTAGCTTCAGGCCGGGAAGCTTTCTTT.

This clonotype was observed a handful of times. V is TRBV5-1 and J is TRBJ1-5; the D gene is possibly TRBD1 (5 bases). Per germline, CDR1 SGHRS and CDR2 YFSETQ. Trimming took 7 bases from V and 1 from J, leaving 27 bases between them. This CDR3 region has 19 residues. CDR3 bases: TGCGCCAGCTACCCGTTTGCGGGGACGGTACTGTTCAGCAATCAGCCCCAGCATTTT. It yields the protein CASYPFAGTVLFSNQPQHF.

This chain's CDR3 is CASSRGRGAGNTIYF. The DNA for the CDR3 is TGTGCCAGCAGCCGGGGACGGGGCGCTGGAAACACCATATATTTT. The chain uses TRBV3-1 and TRBJ1-3, with D tentatively TRBD1 (5 bases). CDR1 is LGHDT and CDR2 is YNNKEL in the germline V gene (reference sequence). V lost 4 bases to trimming and J lost 2 bases, with 12 bases between them. CDR3 length: 15 amino acids.

This clonotype was detected only a few times. The CDR3 DNA follows: TGTGCCAGCAGCTTGGGACTAGCGGCCCCAGATACGCAGTATTTT. Translating it yields CASSLGLAAPDTQYF. The V call is TRBV5-4, the J call TRBJ2-3, with TRBD2 matching 9 bases. With V trimmed by 0 bases and J by 4 bases, 3 bases remained unmatched. CDR3 size: 15 residues. The germline V gene has CDR1 SGHNT and CDR2 YYREEE (reference sequence).

J is TRBJ1-1 and V is TRBV6-2 or TRBV6-3, with 8 bases that match TRBD1. The CDR3 has 13 residues. Germline CDR1 MNHEY, CDR2 SVGEGT. The V gene end was trimmed by 6 bases and the J gene end by 3 bases; junction bases not matched to a gene: 3. The CDR3 DNA sequence: TGTGCCAGCAGGGAACAGGGGGACACTGAAGCTTTCTTT. Translating it yields CASREQGDTEAFF.

This clonotype has just a few counts. The chain has TRBV7-6 and TRBJ2-3, with 9 bases that match TRBD2. The V gene end was trimmed by 7 bases and the J gene end by 4 bases; junction bases not matched to a gene: 12. Germline CDR1 reads SGHVS; CDR2 reads FNYEAQ. The CDR3 totals 16 residues. The CDR3 reads CASTRGGRLAADTQYF. The CDR3 DNA reads TGTGCCAGCACCCGAGGGGGGAGACTAGCGGCAGATACGCAGTATTTT.

The J gene is TRBJ2-5, the V gene TRBV11-2, with a possible D match to TRBD2 (5 bases). CDR3 size: 14 residues. Germline V gene lookup returns CDR1 SGHAT and CDR2 FQNNGV. V was shortened by 3 bases and J by 2 bases, with 10 bases between the two germline ends. CDR3 in amino acids: CASSFMRVQETQYF. In DNA form, the CDR3 reads TGTGCCAGCAGCTTCATGAGGGTGCAAGAGACCCAGTACTTC.

V usage is TRBV12-3 or TRBV12-4 and J usage is TRBJ1-5; D is uncertain. V shed 3 bases and J shed 6 bases, with 9 bases lying between them. The CDR3 is 13 amino acids. The CDR3 bases are TGTGCCAGCAGTTTGCGGATTCCTCAGCCCCAGCATTTT. Translation gives CASSLRIPQPQHF.

The sample holds many counts of this clonotype. V is TRBV5-1 and J is TRBJ1-5; no firm D call. Between the trimmed V and J ends, which lost 2 bases and 6 bases, there was a span of 9 bases. This CDR3 region has 13 residues. The V gene's germline CDR1 is SGHRS and CDR2 YFSETQ. The CDR3 DNA follows: TGCGCCAGCAGCTTCTCAGGAACTCAGCCCCAGCATTTT. This sequence encodes CASSFSGTQPQHF. Variable domain in full (rest from reference TRBV5-1 and TRBJ1-5): KAGVTQTPRYLIKTRGQQVTLSCSPISGHRSVSWYQQTPGQGLQFLFEYFSETQRNKGNFPGRFSGRQFSNSRSEMNVSTLELGDSALYLCASSFSGTQPQHFGDGTRLSIL.

The CDR3 is CASSPPGGETGELFF. CDR3 DNA: TGTGCCAGCAGCCCCCCCGGGGGGGAGACCGGGGAGCTGTTTTTT. This chain links TRBV7-9 with TRBJ2-2; 8 bases line up with TRBD2. Germline V gives CDR1 SEHNR, CDR2 FQNEAQ (reference sequence). V shed 5 bases, J shed 5 bases, and the junction held 7 bases outside the gene matches. The CDR3 is 15 amino acids.

The sample holds a few counts of this clonotype. The CDR3 sequence is CSVEEQPLRYTF. The CDR3 nucleotides are TGCAGCGTTGAAGAACAGCCCCTGCGCTACACCTTC. The chain has TRBV29-1 and TRBJ1-2; no clear D. The CDR3 spans 12 residues. V was cut by 0 bases and J by 9 bases, with 11 bases left in between. Germline CDR1 reads SQVTM; CDR2 reads ANQGSEA.

This rearrangement joins TRBV7-2 to TRBJ1-3; D unresolved. This CDR3 is built from 15 residues. The germline V gene has CDR1 SGHTA and CDR2 FQGNSA. V was trimmed by 0 bases and J by 3 bases, leaving 9 bases between them. CDR3 protein: CASSLAPQYGNTIYF. The CDR3 DNA is TGTGCCAGCAGCTTAGCCCCGCAATATGGAAACACCATATATTTT.

The chain is built from TRBV7-9 and TRBJ2-5; a possible D gene is TRBD1 (6 bases). The CDR3 extends over 11 amino acids. Germline loops: CDR1 SEHNR, CDR2 FQNEAQ (reference sequence). Trimming took 8 bases from V and 2 from J, leaving 6 bases between them. The CDR3, as DNA: TGTGCCAGCCAGGGGCAAGAGACCCAGTACTTC. Its protein product is CASQGQETQYF.

This clonotype has more than one count but fewer than ten. Mismatch with germline at one junction end may stem from a read error. The rearrangement links TRBV3-1 to TRBJ2-1, with D possibly TRBD2 on 5 matching bases. This CDR3 has 12 residues. CDR1 and CDR2 from the germline V gene are LGHDT and YNNKEL (reference sequence). CDR3 DNA: TGTGCCAGCAGCCAAGTACTAGGCCCCCCAGTCTTC. It translates to CASSQVLGPPVF.

This chain joins TRBV10-3 and TRBJ1-1; the D gene is possibly TRBD1 (5 bases). This CDR3 comprises 16 residues. Germline V gives CDR1 ENHRY, CDR2 SYGVKD. Trimming took 2 bases from V and 1 from J, leaving 14 bases between them. As DNA, the CDR3 is TGTGCCATCAGTGAGAGTCCCTTGGGGGGGAACACTGAAGCTTTCTTT. Translation: CAISESPLGGNTEAFF.

About this clonotype: At one end, the junction sequence differs from germline, possibly due to a read error. The chain couples TRBV20-1 to TRBJ2-3, with 8 bases matching TRBD2. CDR1 is DFQATT, CDR2 SNEGSKA, per germline (reference sequence). There are 13 residues in the CDR3. The CDR3 reads CIARYGGADTQYF. The CDR3 region has the DNA TGCATTGCTAGATACGGGGGGGCCGATACGCAGTATTTT.

The gene calls are TRBV28 and TRBJ2-5; D unresolved. V was cut by 4 bases and J by 4 bases, with 4 bases left in between. The CDR3 extends over 11 amino acids. Germline V CDR1 and CDR2: MDHEN, SYDVKM. CDR3 sequence (DNA): TGTGCCAGCAGTTCTATAGAGACCCAGTACTTC. This encodes CASSSIETQYF.